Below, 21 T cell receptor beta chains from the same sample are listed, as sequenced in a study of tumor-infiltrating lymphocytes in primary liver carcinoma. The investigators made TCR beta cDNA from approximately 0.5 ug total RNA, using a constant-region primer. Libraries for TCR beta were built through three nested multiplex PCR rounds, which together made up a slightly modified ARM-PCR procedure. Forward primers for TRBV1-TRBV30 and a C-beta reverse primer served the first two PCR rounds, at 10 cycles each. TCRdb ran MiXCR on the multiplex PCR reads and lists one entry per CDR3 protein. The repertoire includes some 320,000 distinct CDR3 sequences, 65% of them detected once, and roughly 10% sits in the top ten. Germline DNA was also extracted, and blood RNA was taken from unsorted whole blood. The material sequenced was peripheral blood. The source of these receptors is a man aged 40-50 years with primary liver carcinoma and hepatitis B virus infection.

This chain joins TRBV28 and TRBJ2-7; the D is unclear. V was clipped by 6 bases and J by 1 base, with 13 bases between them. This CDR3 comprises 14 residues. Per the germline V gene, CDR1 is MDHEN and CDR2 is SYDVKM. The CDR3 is CASRRRLGSYEQYF. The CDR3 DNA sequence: TGTGCCAGCAGACGAAGACTTGGGTCCTACGAGCAGTACTTC. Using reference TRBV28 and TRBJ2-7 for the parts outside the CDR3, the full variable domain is DVKVTQSSRYLVKRTGEKVFLECVQDMDHENMFWYRQDPGLGLRLIYFSYDVKMKEKGDIPEGYSVSREKKERFSLILESASTNQTSMYLCASRRRLGSYEQYFGPGTRLTVT.

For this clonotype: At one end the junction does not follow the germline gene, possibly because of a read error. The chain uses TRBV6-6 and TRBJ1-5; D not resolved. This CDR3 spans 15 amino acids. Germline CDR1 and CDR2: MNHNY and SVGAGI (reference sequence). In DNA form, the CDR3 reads TGTGCCAGCAGTTACGGGCGTTATAGCAATCAGCCCCAGAATTTT. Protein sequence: CASSYGRYSNQPQNF.

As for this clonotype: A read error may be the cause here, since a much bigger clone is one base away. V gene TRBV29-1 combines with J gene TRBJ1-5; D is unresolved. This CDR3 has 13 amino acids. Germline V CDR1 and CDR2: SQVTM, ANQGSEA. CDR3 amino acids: CSVGGSSNHPQHF. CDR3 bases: TGCAGCGTTGGAGGCAGTAGCAATCATCCCCAGCATTTT.

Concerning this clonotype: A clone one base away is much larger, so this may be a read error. This CDR3 reads CASSQDRTTGEQYF. CDR3 in DNA: TGCGCCAGCAGCCAAGATAGAACTACAGGAGAGCAGTACTTC. The J gene is TRBJ2-7, the V gene TRBV4-3; D may be TRBD1 (5 bases). Trimming took 0 bases from V and 7 from J, leaving 13 bases between them. This CDR3 region has 14 residues. The germline V gene encodes CDR1 LGHNA and CDR2 YSLEER.

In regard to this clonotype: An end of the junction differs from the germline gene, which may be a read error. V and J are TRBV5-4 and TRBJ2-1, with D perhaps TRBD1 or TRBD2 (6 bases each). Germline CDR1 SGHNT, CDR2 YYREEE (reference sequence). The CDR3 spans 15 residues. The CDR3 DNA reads TGTGGCAGCAGCCCCGGGGGCATTATATACAATGAGCAGTTCTTC. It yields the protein CGSSPGGIIYNEQFF.

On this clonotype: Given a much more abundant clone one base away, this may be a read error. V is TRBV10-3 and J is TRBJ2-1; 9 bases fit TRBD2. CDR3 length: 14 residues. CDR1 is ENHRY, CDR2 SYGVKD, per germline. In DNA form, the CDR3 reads TGTGCCATCAGTGGACTAGCGGATTACAATGAGCGGTTCTTC. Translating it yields CAISGLADYNERFF.

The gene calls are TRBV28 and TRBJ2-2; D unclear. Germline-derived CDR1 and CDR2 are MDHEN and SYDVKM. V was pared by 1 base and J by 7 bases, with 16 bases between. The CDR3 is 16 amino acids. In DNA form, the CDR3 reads TGTGCCAGCAGTTTATCCCAACTCCGACAAAGCGGGGAGCTGTTTTTT. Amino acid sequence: CASSLSQLRQSGELFF.

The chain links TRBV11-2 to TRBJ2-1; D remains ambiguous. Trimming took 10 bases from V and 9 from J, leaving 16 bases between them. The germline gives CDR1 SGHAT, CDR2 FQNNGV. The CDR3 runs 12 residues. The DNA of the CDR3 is TGTGCCAACGGCTTAGGTGGTCTTGAGCAGTTCTTC. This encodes CANGLGGLEQFF. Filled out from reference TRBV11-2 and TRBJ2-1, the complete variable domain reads EAGVAQSPRYKIIEKRQSVAFWCNPISGHATLYWYQQILGQGPKLLIQFQNNGVVDDSQLPKDRFSAERLKGVDSTLKIQPAKLEDSAVYLCANGLGGLEQFFGPGTRLTVL.

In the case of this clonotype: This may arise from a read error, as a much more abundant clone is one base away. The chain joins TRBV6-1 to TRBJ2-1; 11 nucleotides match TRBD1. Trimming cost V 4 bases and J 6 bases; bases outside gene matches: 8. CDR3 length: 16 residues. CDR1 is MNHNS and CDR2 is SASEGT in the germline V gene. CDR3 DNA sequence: TGTGCCAGCAGTGGGACAGGGGGCCGTAGTCCCAATGAGCAGTTCTTC. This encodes CASSGTGGRSPNEQFF.

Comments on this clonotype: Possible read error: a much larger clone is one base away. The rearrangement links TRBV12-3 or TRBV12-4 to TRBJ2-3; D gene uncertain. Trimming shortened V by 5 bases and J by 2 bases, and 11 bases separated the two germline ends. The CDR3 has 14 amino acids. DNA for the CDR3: TGTGCCAGCAGTAAGGAGAAGCCCACAGATACGCAGTATTTT. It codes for CASSKEKPTDTQYF.

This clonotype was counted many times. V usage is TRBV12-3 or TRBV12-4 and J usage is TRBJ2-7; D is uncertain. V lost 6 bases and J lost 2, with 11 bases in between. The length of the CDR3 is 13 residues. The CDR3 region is CASRTTNAYEQYF. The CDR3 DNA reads TGTGCCAGCAGGACCACAAACGCCTACGAGCAGTACTTC.

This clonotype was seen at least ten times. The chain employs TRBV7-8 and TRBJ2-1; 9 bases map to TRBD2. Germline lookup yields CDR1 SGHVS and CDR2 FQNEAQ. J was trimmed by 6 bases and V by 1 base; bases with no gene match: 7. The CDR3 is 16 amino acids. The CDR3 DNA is TGTGCCAGCAGCTTAGTAGTAGCGGGAGATGGCAATGAGCAGTTCTTC. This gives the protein CASSLVVAGDGNEQFF.

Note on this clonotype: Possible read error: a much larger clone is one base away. CDR3 region: CDSRSTGDYGYTF. The CDR3 coding sequence is TGTGACAGCAGATCCACAGGGGACTATGGCTACACCTTC. J is TRBJ1-2 and V is TRBV6-5; 7 nucleotides agree with TRBD1. From germline, CDR1 is MNHEY and CDR2 SVGAGI. This CDR3 comprises 13 residues.

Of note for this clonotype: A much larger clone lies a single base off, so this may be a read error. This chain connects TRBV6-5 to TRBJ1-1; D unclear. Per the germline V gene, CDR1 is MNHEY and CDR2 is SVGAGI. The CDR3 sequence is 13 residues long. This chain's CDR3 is CGTRETAESEAFF. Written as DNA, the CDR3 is TGTGGCACCCGGGAGACTGCTGAGTCTGAAGCTTTCTTT.

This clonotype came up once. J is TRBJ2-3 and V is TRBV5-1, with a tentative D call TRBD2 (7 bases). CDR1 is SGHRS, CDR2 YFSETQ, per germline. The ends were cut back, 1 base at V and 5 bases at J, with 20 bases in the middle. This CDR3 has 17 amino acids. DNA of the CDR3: TGCGCCAGCAGCTTGATCCTGGGGGCGGGAGCTGGAGATACGCAGTATTTT. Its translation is CASSLILGAGAGDTQYF.

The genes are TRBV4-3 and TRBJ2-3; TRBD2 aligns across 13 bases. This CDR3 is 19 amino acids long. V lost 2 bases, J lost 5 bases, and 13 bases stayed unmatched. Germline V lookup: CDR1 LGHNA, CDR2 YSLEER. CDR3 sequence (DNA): TGCGCCAGCAGCCAACGCTGGGGAGGACTAGCGGGAGCGGTAGATACGCAGTATTTT. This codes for CASSQRWGGLAGAVDTQYF.

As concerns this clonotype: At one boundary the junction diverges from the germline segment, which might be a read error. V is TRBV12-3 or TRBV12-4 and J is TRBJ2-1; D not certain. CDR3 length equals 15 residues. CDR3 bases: TGTGCCAGCATTTTAAGGCTAACGGGTTACAATGAGCAGTTCTTC. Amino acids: CASILRLTGYNEQFF.

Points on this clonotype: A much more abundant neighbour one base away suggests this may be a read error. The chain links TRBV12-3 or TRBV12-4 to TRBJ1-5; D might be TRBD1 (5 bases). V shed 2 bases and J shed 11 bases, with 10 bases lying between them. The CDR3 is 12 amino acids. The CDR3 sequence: CASSLSWGAQHF. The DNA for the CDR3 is TGTGCCAGCAGTTTATCATGGGGCGCCCAGCATTTT.

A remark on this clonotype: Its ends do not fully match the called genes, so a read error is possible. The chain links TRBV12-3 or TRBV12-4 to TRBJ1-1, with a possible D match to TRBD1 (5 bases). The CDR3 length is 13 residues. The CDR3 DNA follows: TGTGCCGGCAGTTTCGATTCGAGGGGATGCGCTTTCTTT. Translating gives CAGSFDSRGCAFF.

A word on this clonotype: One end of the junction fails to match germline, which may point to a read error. CDR3 region: CASSSGVSGANVPTF. CDR3 DNA sequence: TGTGCCAGCAGTTCCGGAGTCTCTGGGGCCAACGTCCCGACTTTC. The rearrangement joins TRBV28 to TRBJ2-6; a possible D gene is TRBD1 (5 bases). This CDR3 has 15 amino acids. Germline CDR1 is MDHEN and CDR2 is SYDVKM.

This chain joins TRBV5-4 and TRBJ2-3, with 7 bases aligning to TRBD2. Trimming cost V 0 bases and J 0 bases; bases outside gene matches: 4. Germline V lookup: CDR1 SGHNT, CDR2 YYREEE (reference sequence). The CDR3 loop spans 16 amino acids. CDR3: CASSLASGLSTDTQYF. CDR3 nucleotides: TGTGCCAGCAGCTTGGCTAGCGGACTTAGCACAGATACGCAGTATTTT.